Many counts were recorded for the clone carrying this T cell receptor beta chain. Its antigen is currently unknown. As the template, RNA transcripts were used to amplify TCR beta CDR3 regions. The first round was an RT-PCR with HTBI primers, and the second round was a multiplex PCR. TCRdb re-called the multiplex PCR reads with MiXCR, one entry per CDR3 protein. This sample has about 620,000 distinct CDR3 sequences, with over 20% found just once. The data were taken from a study of Graves' ophthalmopathy and Graves' hyperthyroidism. Study-wide findings and caveats: Most clonotypes expanded in thyroid above 0.001 frequency were present in blood too.

This CDR3 is 12 amino acids long. CDR1 and CDR2 from the germline V gene are SGHTA and FQGNSA. V shed 5 bases and J shed 7 bases, with 11 bases lying between them. The TCR sequence derives from a woman under 30 with stable Graves' hyperthyroidism. Some clones in this sample may be carry-over from other donors' samples. The sequenced material came from peripheral blood. The chain joins TRBV7-2 to TRBJ2-5; no definite D call. The CDR3 DNA is TGTGCCAGCAGCCCCCCCCCAAGGACCCAGTACTTC. It codes for CASSPPPRTQYF. Looking up the rest from reference TRBV7-2 and TRBJ2-5 gives the full variable domain: GAGVSQSPSNKVTEKGKDVELRCDPISGHTALYWYRQSLGQGLEFLIYFQGNSAPDKSGLPSDRFSAERTGGSVSTLTIQRTQQEDSAVYLCASSPPPRTQYFGPGTRLLVL.